This is a list of T cell receptor beta chains from one sample in a study of T cells in localized non-small cell lung cancer. Repertoires were generated with immunoSEQ multiplex PCR, while TCRdb's copy carries only in-frame clones and drops some. The sample yields about 40,000 clones, about 88% seen once. Sequenced here: peripheral blood, sampled before any cancer treatment. Source of these receptors: a man aged 18 to 49 with stage I lung adenocarcinoma. The CDR3 runs from the conserved cysteine through the conserved F or W. Fields, in order: clone size, D gene, J gene, V gene, CDR3 protein, CDR3 DNA. The D gene is left open where the match is weak. Not every row has a clone size; where given, it reads once, few, many or a size class.

abundance: .
d_gene: .
j_gene: TRBJ1-1
v_gene: TRBV30
CDR3aa: CAWSAGTRGSEAFF
CDR3nt: TGTGCCTGGAGCGCCGGGACACGGGGCTCTGAAGCTTTCTTT

abundance: .
d_gene: .
j_gene: TRBJ2-5
v_gene: TRBV4-2
CDR3aa: CASSQDWARTQYF
CDR3nt: TGTGCCAGCAGCCAAGATTGGGCGCGGACCCAGTACTTC

abundance: .
d_gene: TRBD1
j_gene: TRBJ1-1
v_gene: TRBV30
CDR3aa: CAWSSKTGGKTEAFF
CDR3nt: TGTGCCTGGAGTTCAAAAACAGGGGGGAAGACTGAAGCTTTCTTT

abundance: few
d_gene: .
j_gene: TRBJ2-7
v_gene: TRBV6-1
CDR3aa: CASSPRTESYEQYF
CDR3nt: TGTGCCAGCAGTCCCCGGACAGAGTCCTACGAGCAGTACTTC

abundance: .
d_gene: .
j_gene: TRBJ2-1
v_gene: TRBV19
CDR3aa: CASSIRLYNEQFF
CDR3nt: TGTGCCAGTAGTATTCGGCTCTACAATGAGCAGTTCTTC

abundance: .
d_gene: TRBD2
j_gene: TRBJ2-7
v_gene: TRBV6-5
CDR3aa: CASTTSGVYEQYF
CDR3nt: TGTGCCAGCACCACTAGCGGGGTCTACGAGCAGTACTTC

abundance: .
d_gene: TRBD2
j_gene: TRBJ2-3
v_gene: TRBV7-9
CDR3aa: CASSQRSSGVSTDTQYF
CDR3nt: TGTGCCAGCAGCCAGCGGTCTAGCGGGGTGAGCACAGATACGCAGTATTTT

abundance: .
d_gene: .
j_gene: TRBJ2-5
v_gene: TRBV7-9
CDR3aa: CASSPEDSQETQYF
CDR3nt: TGTGCCAGCAGCCCGGAGGACAGCCAAGAGACCCAGTACTTC

abundance: once
d_gene: TRBD1
j_gene: TRBJ1-1
v_gene: TRBV6-5
CDR3aa: CASGKTGGYTEAFF
CDR3nt: TGTGCCAGCGGTAAGACAGGGGGCTACACTGAAGCTTTCTTT

abundance: .
d_gene: .
j_gene: TRBJ2-5
v_gene: TRBV19
CDR3aa: CARLKGRTQETQYF
CDR3nt: TGTGCCAGACTAAAGGGACGGACCCAAGAGACCCAGTACTTC

abundance: few
d_gene: TRBD2
j_gene: TRBJ2-2
v_gene: TRBV10-3
CDR3aa: CAISDREAEHTGELFF
CDR3nt: TGTGCCATCAGTGACCGGGAGGCCGAGCACACCGGGGAGCTGTTTTTT

abundance: .
d_gene: TRBD2
j_gene: TRBJ2-7
v_gene: TRBV2
CDR3aa: CASSPDSGLGRYEQYF
CDR3nt: TGTGCCAGCAGTCCTGACTCGGGACTAGGGCGCTACGAGCAGTACTTC

abundance: once
d_gene: .
j_gene: TRBJ2-3
v_gene: TRBV5-4
CDR3aa: CASSLGQFFTDTQYF
CDR3nt: TGTGCCAGCAGCTTGGGACAGTTTTTCACAGATACGCAGTATTTT

abundance: .
d_gene: TRBD1
j_gene: TRBJ1-4
v_gene: TRBV10-1
CDR3aa: CASSFPPGQELFF
CDR3nt: TGCGCCAGCAGTTTCCCTCCGGGACAGGAACTGTTTTTT

abundance: .
d_gene: .
j_gene: TRBJ2-7
v_gene: TRBV28
CDR3aa: CASASGYEQYF
CDR3nt: TGTGCCAGCGCTTCGGGCTACGAGCAGTACTTC